Shown below are 15 T cell receptor beta chains from a single sample sequenced in a study of cytomegalovirus exposure and HLA in healthy donors. The PCR had 60 Vbeta and 13 Jbeta primers. Using immunoSEQ multiplex PCR, the repertoire was profiled, and TCRdb retains in-frame clones only, with some absent. Of 100,000 to 150,000 clones in the sample, around 80% were seen once. The sequencing sample was made of PBMCs. The receptor source for this set is a woman aged 50 to 60 in good health and CMV-seronegative.

In this sample, this clone turned up a few times. The genes are TRBV29-1 and TRBJ1-5; D is undetermined. There are 13 residues in the CDR3. V lost 4 bases, J lost 3 bases, and 10 bases lay in between. CDR1 is SQVTM and CDR2 is ANQGSEA in the germline V gene. CDR3 nucleotide sequence: TGCAGCGTTGCCAACAGCCCCAATCAGCCCCAGCATTTT. The encoded protein is CSVANSPNQPQHF.

This clone was recorded a few times. CDR3 protein: CASSWGGNYGYTF. Here the CDR3 DNA reads TGCGCCAGCAGCTGGGGGGGGAACTATGGCTACACCTTC. The V gene is TRBV5-1, the J gene TRBJ1-2; maybe TRBD1 (5 bases). CDR1 and CDR2 (germline): SGHRS, YFSETQ. Trimming cost V 3 bases and J 2 bases, with 8 bases left between them. There are 13 residues in the CDR3.

The chain joins TRBV28 to TRBJ2-2, with 13 bases aligning to TRBD2. There are 19 residues in the CDR3. V gave up 5 bases and J gave up 7 bases; unmatched junction bases: 16. Germline CDR1 and CDR2: MDHEN and SYDVKM. The CDR3 nucleotides are TGTGCCAGCAGTACCCGACAGGGGCAACTAGCGGGAGGGATCGGGGAGCTGTTTTTT. This encodes CASSTRQGQLAGGIGELFF.

This clone was observed a handful of times. The V gene is TRBV5-4, the J gene TRBJ2-5; a possible D gene is TRBD1 (5 bases). Germline V gives CDR1 SGHNT, CDR2 YYREEE (reference sequence). This CDR3 comprises 14 residues. V dropped 1 base and J dropped 4 bases, with 11 bases sitting between them. CDR3 region: CASSLLQGGETQYF. CDR3 DNA sequence: TGTGCCAGCAGCTTGCTGCAGGGTGGAGAGACCCAGTACTTC.

A remark on this clone: An end of the junction differs from the germline gene, which may be a read error. The chain has TRBV7-9 and TRBJ2-7; TRBD1 aligns across 10 bases. The CDR3 runs 18 residues. Germline V gives CDR1 SEHNR, CDR2 FQNEAQ (reference sequence). CDR3: CSSSLGRTGGLRYYEQYF. The CDR3 bases are TGTTCCAGCAGCTTAGGGAGGACAGGGGGGCTCCGATATTACGAGCAGTACTTC.

The chain employs TRBV28 and TRBJ1-5; D perhaps matches TRBD1 (6 bases). The germline CDR1 and CDR2 sequences are MDHEN and SYDVKM. CDR3 size: 19 residues. Trimming removed 5 bases at V and 0 bases at J, with 23 bases between. DNA for the CDR3: TGTGCCAGCAGTCCTCCACTCAGGCCAGGGGCGTATAGCAATCAGCCCCAGCATTTT. Its protein is CASSPPLRPGAYSNQPQHF.

CDR3 in DNA: TGTGCCAGTAGTATACAGGGGGTCGACACCGGGGAGCTGTTTTTT. Translated: CASSIQGVDTGELFF. The chain recombines TRBV19 with TRBJ2-2; 7 bases align to TRBD1. Per germline, CDR1 LNHDA and CDR2 SQIVND (reference sequence). This CDR3 comprises 15 residues. The V and J ends lost 2 bases and 3 bases, in that order; junction bases with no gene match: 3.

CDR3 nucleotide sequence: TGCAGCGCTACCACAGGGGGCGGACGCGAGCAGTACTTC. It yields the protein CSATTGGGREQYF. The rearrangement joins TRBV29-1 to TRBJ2-7; 9 positions match TRBD1. The J segment lost 6 bases and the V segment lost 7 bases, leaving 10 bases of the junction unmatched. Germline CDR1 is SQVTM and CDR2 is ANQGSEA. The CDR3 spans 13 residues.

In this sample, this clone turned up a few times. J is TRBJ2-7 and V is TRBV11-2; 10 bases line up with TRBD2. Germline-derived CDR1 and CDR2 are SGHAT and FQNNGV. The CDR3 extends over 17 amino acids. The J segment lost 9 bases and the V segment lost 4 bases, leaving 18 bases of the junction unmatched. The CDR3 coding sequence is TGTGCCAGCAGCTCCCGTGGGGTTCTAGCGGGAGCTCGAGGGCAGTACTTC. Translation: CASSSRGVLAGARGQYF.

This clone has just a few counts. V gene TRBV6-4 combines with J gene TRBJ2-7, with D perhaps TRBD2 (5 bases). The CDR3 length is 13 residues. The V gene's germline CDR1 is MRHNA and CDR2 SNTAGT. The V gene lost 8 bases and the J gene lost 0 bases, with 11 bases spanning the gap. The CDR3 DNA sequence: TGTGCCAGCTGGGGAGTAACCTCCTACGAGCAGTACTTC. Encoded protein: CASWGVTSYEQYF.

Only one count was recorded for this clone. CDR3 nucleotides: TGTGCCAGCAGCCAAGCGAGACAGGGGTTACACCCGAACACCGGGGAGCTGTTTTTT. Translating gives CASSQARQGLHPNTGELFF. The chain links TRBV13 to TRBJ2-2, with 8 bases that match TRBD1. Germline CDR1 is PRHDT and CDR2 is FYEKMQ (reference sequence). The J segment lost 0 bases and the V segment lost 5 bases, leaving 14 bases of the junction unmatched. CDR3 length equals 19 residues.

The table lists this clone with a few counts. The V gene is TRBV29-1, the J gene TRBJ2-1; D call uncertain. CDR1 is SQVTM and CDR2 is ANQGSEA in the germline V gene. The CDR3 is 13 residues long. The germline V and J ends were trimmed by 3 bases and 0 bases, with 6 bases remaining between them. The CDR3 region is CSVERNSYNEQFF. Here the CDR3 DNA reads TGCAGCGTTGAGCGGAACTCCTACAATGAGCAGTTCTTC.

The chain is built from TRBV6-5 and TRBJ1-4, with TRBD1 matching over 7 bases. Germline V gene sequence: CDR1 MNHEY, CDR2 SVGAGI. V lost 0 bases and J lost 5; bases outside the gene matches: 6. The CDR3 is 16 residues long. CDR3 amino acids: CASSYSPTGTNEKLFF. The CDR3 region has the DNA TGTGCCAGCAGTTACTCCCCGACAGGGACGAATGAAAAACTGTTTTTT.

The V call is TRBV28, the J call TRBJ1-4, with 10 bases aligning to TRBD1. The CDR3 runs to 12 residues. Trimming cost V 4 bases and J 14 bases; bases outside gene matches: 4. Germline V gene sequence: CDR1 MDHEN, CDR2 SYDVKM. The CDR3 spells CASSSSTGGLFF. DNA of the CDR3: TGTGCCAGCAGTTCCTCGACAGGGGGCCTGTTTTTT.

The genes are TRBV6-1 and TRBJ1-1; 8 bases agree with TRBD1. After removal of 7 bases from V and 2 bases from J, the junction contained 9 bases not matched to a gene. The CDR3 spans 15 residues. Germline-derived CDR1 and CDR2 are MNHNS and SASEGT. This chain's CDR3 is CASINLGQANTEAFF. The CDR3 DNA reads TGTGCCAGCATAAACCTGGGACAGGCAAACACTGAAGCTTTCTTT.